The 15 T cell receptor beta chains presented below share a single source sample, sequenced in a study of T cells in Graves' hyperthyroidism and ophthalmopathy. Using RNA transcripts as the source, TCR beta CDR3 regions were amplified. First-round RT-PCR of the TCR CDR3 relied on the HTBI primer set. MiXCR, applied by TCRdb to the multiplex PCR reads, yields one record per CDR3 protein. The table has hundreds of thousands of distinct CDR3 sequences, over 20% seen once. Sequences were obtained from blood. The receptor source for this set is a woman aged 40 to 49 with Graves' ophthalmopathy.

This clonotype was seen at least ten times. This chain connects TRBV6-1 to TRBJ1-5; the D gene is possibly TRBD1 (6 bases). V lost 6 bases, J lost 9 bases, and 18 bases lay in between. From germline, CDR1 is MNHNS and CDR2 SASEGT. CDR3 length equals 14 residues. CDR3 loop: CASRDTGLELPQHF. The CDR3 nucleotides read TGTGCCAGCAGAGATACAGGGCTAGAACTGCCCCAGCATTTT.

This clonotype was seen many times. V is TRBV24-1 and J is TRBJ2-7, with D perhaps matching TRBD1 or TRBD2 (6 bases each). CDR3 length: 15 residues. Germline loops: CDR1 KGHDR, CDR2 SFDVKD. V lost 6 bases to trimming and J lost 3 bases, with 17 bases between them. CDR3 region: CATSQTGTGGYEQYF. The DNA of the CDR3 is TGTGCCACCAGTCAAACAGGGACTGGAGGCTACGAGCAGTACTTC.

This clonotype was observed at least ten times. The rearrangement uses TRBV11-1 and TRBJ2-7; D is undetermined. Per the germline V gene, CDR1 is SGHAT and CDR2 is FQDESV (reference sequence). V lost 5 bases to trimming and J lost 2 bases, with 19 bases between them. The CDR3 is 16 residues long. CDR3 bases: TGTGCCAGCAGCACCATCCCGGGCCAACCAGCCTACGAGCAGTACTTC. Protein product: CASSTIPGQPAYEQYF.

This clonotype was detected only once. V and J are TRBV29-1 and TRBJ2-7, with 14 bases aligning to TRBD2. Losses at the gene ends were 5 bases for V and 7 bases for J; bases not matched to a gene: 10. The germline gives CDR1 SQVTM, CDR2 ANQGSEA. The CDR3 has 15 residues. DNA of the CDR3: TGCAGCGTTCGACTAGCGGGAGGGCCTATGGGAGAGCAGTACTTC. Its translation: CSVRLAGGPMGEQYF.

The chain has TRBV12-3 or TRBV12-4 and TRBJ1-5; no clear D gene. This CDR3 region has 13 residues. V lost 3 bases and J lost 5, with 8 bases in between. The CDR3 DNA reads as TGTGCCAGCAGTTTTCGCGTTGATCAGCCCCAGCATTTT. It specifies CASSFRVDQPQHF.

CDR3 residues: CASSLGLAGHDEQYF. CDR3 nucleotide sequence: TGCGCCAGCAGCTTGGGACTAGCGGGTCACGACGAGCAGTACTTC. The chain has TRBV5-1 and TRBJ2-7, with 10 positions matching TRBD2. CDR3 length: 15 residues. Losses at the gene ends were 0 bases for V and 5 bases for J; bases not matched to a gene: 5. The germline V gene encodes CDR1 SGHRS and CDR2 YFSETQ. Drawing the rest from reference TRBV5-1 and TRBJ2-7, the complete variable domain is KAGVTQTPRYLIKTRGQQVTLSCSPISGHRSVSWYQQTPGQGLQFLFEYFSETQRNKGNFPGRFSGRQFSNSRSEMNVSTLELGDSALYLCASSLGLAGHDEQYFGPGTRLTVT.

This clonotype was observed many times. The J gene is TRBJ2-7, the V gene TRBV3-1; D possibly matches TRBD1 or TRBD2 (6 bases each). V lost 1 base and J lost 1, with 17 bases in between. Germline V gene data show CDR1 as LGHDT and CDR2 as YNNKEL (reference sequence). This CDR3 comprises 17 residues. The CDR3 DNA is TGTGCCAGCAGCCAAGGGGGGGCGGAGGGAGCTTCCTACGAGCAGTACTTC. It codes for CASSQGGAEGASYEQYF.

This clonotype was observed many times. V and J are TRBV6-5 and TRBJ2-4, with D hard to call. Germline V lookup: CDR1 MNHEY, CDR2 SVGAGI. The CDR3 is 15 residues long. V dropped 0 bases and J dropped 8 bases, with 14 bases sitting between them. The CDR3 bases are TGTGCCAGCAGTTACTCGCCCACCGGTGAATACATTCAGTACTTC. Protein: CASSYSPTGEYIQYF.

The CDR3 DNA is TGCGCCAGCAGCCAAGGTGCGGGAGTGTCCTACGAGCAGTACTTC. Its translation is CASSQGAGVSYEQYF. The chain uses TRBV4-3 and TRBJ2-7; 7 nucleotides match TRBD2. The germline gives CDR1 LGHNA, CDR2 YSLEER. Losses at the gene ends were 1 base for V and 1 base for J; bases not matched to a gene: 4. This CDR3 region has 15 residues.

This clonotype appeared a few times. This chain's CDR3 is CASTRGGQETQYF. The CDR3 bases are TGTGCCAGTACGAGGGGAGGCCAAGAGACCCAGTACTTC. V usage is TRBV19 and J usage is TRBJ2-5; weak D call: TRBD2 (6 bases). V dropped 7 bases and J dropped 1 base, with 10 bases sitting between them. In germline, CDR1 is LNHDA, CDR2 SQIVND (reference sequence). The CDR3 contains 13 residues.

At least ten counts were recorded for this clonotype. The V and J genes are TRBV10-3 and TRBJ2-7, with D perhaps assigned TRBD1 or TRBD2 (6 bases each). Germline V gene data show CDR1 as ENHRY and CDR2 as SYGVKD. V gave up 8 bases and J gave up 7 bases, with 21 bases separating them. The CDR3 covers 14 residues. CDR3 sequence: CAIGGGAQGREQYF. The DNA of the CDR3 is TGTGCCATCGGAGGTGGGGCGCAGGGGAGGGAGCAGTACTTC.

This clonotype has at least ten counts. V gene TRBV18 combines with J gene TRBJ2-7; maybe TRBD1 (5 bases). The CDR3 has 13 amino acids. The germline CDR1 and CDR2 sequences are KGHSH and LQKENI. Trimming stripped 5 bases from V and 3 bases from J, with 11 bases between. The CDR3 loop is CASSNFDSYEQYF. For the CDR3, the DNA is TGTGCCAGCTCAAATTTCGACAGCTACGAGCAGTACTTC.

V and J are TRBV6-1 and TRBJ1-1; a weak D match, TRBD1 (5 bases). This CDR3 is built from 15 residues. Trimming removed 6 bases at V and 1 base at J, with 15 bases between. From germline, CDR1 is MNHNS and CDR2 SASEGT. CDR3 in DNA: TGTGCCAGCAGGGCTCGGGACTGGGCGAACACTGAAGCTTTCTTT. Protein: CASRARDWANTEAFF.

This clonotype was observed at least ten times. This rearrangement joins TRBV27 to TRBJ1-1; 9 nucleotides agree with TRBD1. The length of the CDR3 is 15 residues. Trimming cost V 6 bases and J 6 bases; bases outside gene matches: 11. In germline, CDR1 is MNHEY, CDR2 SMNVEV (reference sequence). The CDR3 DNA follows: TGTGCCAGCAGCGGTATGGACAGGGGAAGGTCTGAAGCTTTCTTT. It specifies CASSGMDRGRSEAFF.

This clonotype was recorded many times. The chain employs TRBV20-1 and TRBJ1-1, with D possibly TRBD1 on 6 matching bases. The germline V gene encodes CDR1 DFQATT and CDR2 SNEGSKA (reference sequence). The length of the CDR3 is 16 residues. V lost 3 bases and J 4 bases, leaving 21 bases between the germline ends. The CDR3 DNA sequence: TGCAGTGCTAGTTCCCCCCAAGGGGGGATGGCCACTGAAGCTTTCTTT. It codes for CSASSPQGGMATEAFF.